What follows are 23 T cell receptor beta chains derived from one specimen sequenced in a study of Ad26.COV2.S vaccination and SARS-CoV-2 variants. Measured with immunoSEQ multiplex PCR; TCRdb has only the in-frame clones, and not every one. Among hundreds of thousands of clones, roughly 90% were seen once, and the ten largest hold roughly 10%. Sample treatment: around 19 received Ad26.COV2.S at low or high dose, single or two shots; a few received placebo; per-sample allocation not given. It was on day 63 after the first vaccine or placebo injection that samples were taken. The input for sequencing was peripheral blood, taken in a trial of Ad26.COV2.S vaccine versus placebo. The receptor set was obtained from a person between 18 and 60 years old who received the Ad26.COV2.S COVID-19 vaccine or a placebo.

V usage is TRBV7-9 and J usage is TRBJ1-1, with a possible D match to TRBD1 (6 bases). The germline CDR1 and CDR2 sequences are SEHNR and FQNEAQ (reference sequence). The CDR3 consists of 14 residues. V was cut by 6 bases and J by 1 base, with 12 bases left in between. CDR3 nucleotide sequence: TGTGCCAGCAGAGACCCGGGACAGAACACTGAAGCTTTCTTT. It encodes CASRDPGQNTEAFF.

V and J are TRBV5-4 and TRBJ2-1; 8 bases align to TRBD2. CDR3 length: 15 residues. J was trimmed by 8 bases and V by 3 bases; bases with no gene match: 10. Germline CDR1 SGHNT, CDR2 YYREEE (reference sequence). CDR3 coding DNA: TGTGCCAGCAGCTCGGGGGGGCGGGCCAGCGATGAGCAGTTCTTC. This sequence encodes CASSSGGRASDEQFF.

The chain joins TRBV19 to TRBJ2-6; 7 bases agree with TRBD1. Germline CDR1 and CDR2: LNHDA and SQIVND (reference sequence). The CDR3 runs to 17 residues. V trimming: 5 bases; J trimming: 1 base; junction bases outside the gene matches: 8. DNA of the CDR3: TGTGCCAGTAGTTCCAGGGGGTTCAAATCTGGGGCCAACGTCCTGACTTTC. It is translated as CASSSRGFKSGANVLTF.

In this sample, this clone turned up once. This chain links TRBV5-1 with TRBJ1-5; D call uncertain. CDR1 is SGHRS and CDR2 is YFSETQ in the germline V gene. The CDR3 loop spans 16 amino acids. The V end was cut by 4 bases, the J end by 2 bases, with 16 bases between. The CDR3 coding sequence is TGCGCCAGCAGCCCAGGAGGGCTACCCGGCAATCAGCCCCAGCATTTT. It encodes CASSPGGLPGNQPQHF. Filled out from reference TRBV5-1 and TRBJ1-5, the complete variable domain reads KAGVTQTPRYLIKTRGQQVTLSCSPISGHRSVSWYQQTPGQGLQFLFEYFSETQRNKGNFPGRFSGRQFSNSRSEMNVSTLELGDSALYLCASSPGGLPGNQPQHFGDGTRLSIL.

The V and J genes are TRBV28 and TRBJ1-5, with D perhaps TRBD1 (5 bases). V gave up 9 bases and J gave up 7 bases, with 16 bases separating them. CDR1 is MDHEN and CDR2 is SYDVKM in the germline V gene. The CDR3 loop spans 13 amino acids. CDR3 nucleotide sequence: TGTGCCAGTAAAACAGGAGAAGGGCAGCCCCAGCATTTT. Amino acid sequence: CASKTGEGQPQHF.

J is TRBJ2-5 and V is TRBV7-2, with 10 bases identical to TRBD1. J was trimmed by 4 bases and V by 4 bases; bases with no gene match: 0. The CDR3 has 13 amino acids. CDR1 is SGHTA, CDR2 FQGNSA, per germline. CDR3 sequence (DNA): TGTGCCAGCAGCTGGGACAGGGGAGAGACCCAGTACTTC. It translates to CASSWDRGETQYF. Combining the CDR3 with reference TRBV7-2 and TRBJ2-5 gives the whole variable domain GAGVSQSPSNKVTEKGKDVELRCDPISGHTALYWYRQSLGQGLEFLIYFQGNSAPDKSGLPSDRFSAERTGGSVSTLTIQRTQQEDSAVYLCASSWDRGETQYFGPGTRLLVL.

The rearrangement uses TRBV12-3 or TRBV12-4 and TRBJ2-7; TRBD1 is a possible D gene (5 bases). The CDR3 has 13 residues. V was shortened by 7 bases and J by 0 bases, with 10 bases between the two germline ends. The CDR3 sequence is CASMLRASYEQYF. CDR3 sequence (DNA): TGTGCCAGCATGCTCAGGGCCTCCTACGAGCAGTACTTC.

V usage is TRBV28 and J usage is TRBJ2-5; TRBD1 is a possible D gene (6 bases). CDR1 is MDHEN and CDR2 is SYDVKM in the germline V gene. This CDR3 is built from 15 residues. V lost 5 bases and J lost 5, with 18 bases in between. CDR3 sequence reads: CASSPPLGQGETQYF. The CDR3 DNA is TGTGCCAGCAGTCCCCCCCTGGGACAAGGGGAGACCCAGTACTTC.

V usage is TRBV30 and J usage is TRBJ2-7, with D maybe TRBD2 (6 bases). This CDR3 has 11 residues. The V gene's germline CDR1 is GTSNPN and CDR2 SVGIG (reference sequence). Here the CDR3 DNA reads TGTGCTTTAGCGGTCTCCTACGAGCAGTACTTC. Protein: CALAVSYEQYF.

The chain is built from TRBV24-1 and TRBJ1-2; no firm D call. V was cut by 1 base and J by 7 bases, with 12 bases left in between. The CDR3 has 14 residues. Per the germline V gene, CDR1 is KGHDR and CDR2 is SFDVKD. The CDR3 DNA reads as TGTGCCACCAGTGATTTTCGAGGAGGGTCTGGCTACACCTTC. The encoded protein is CATSDFRGGSGYTF.

The gene calls are TRBV7-9 and TRBJ2-1; D is unresolved. Trimming took 3 bases from V and 7 from J, leaving 1 base between them. The CDR3 is 10 amino acids. The germline V gene has CDR1 SEHNR and CDR2 FQNEAQ (reference sequence). The CDR3 sequence: CASSFNEQFF. The CDR3 DNA reads as TGTGCCAGCAGCTTTAATGAGCAGTTCTTC.

This chain connects TRBV4-3 to TRBJ2-3; D possibly corresponds to TRBD2 (5 bases). Germline V lookup: CDR1 LGHNA, CDR2 YSLEER. Trimming pared 3 bases from V and 2 bases from J, leaving 18 bases between. The CDR3 totals 17 residues. The CDR3 bases are TGCGCCAGCAGCCAGTCCGTTGGCGGGTCACACACAGATACGCAGTATTTT. Amino acid sequence: CASSQSVGGSHTDTQYF.

Comments on this clone: The sample has other DNA sequences that encode this CDR3 too. CDR3 region: CAISESGGSNQPQHF. In DNA form, the CDR3 reads TGTGCCATCAGTGAGTCAGGTGGGAGCAATCAGCCCCAGCATTTT. The chain employs TRBV10-3 and TRBJ1-5, with no clear D. CDR1 and CDR2 from the germline V gene are ENHRY and SYGVKD. The V gene lost 0 bases and the J gene lost 1 base, with 7 bases spanning the gap. This CDR3 has 15 amino acids.

The CDR3 here is CASSFSRPSNYGYTF. The CDR3 nucleotides read TGTGCCAGCAGCTTTTCCCGACCATCTAACTATGGCTACACCTTC. The chain combines TRBV11-2 with TRBJ1-2; no reliable D call. The germline V gene has CDR1 SGHAT and CDR2 FQNNGV. This CDR3 region has 15 residues. The V end lost 3 bases, the J end lost 0 bases, and 11 bases lay between the germline ends.

The CDR3 sequence is CASSDRDTGGTEAFF. In DNA, the CDR3 is TGTGCCAGCAGTGATCGGGACACCGGTGGCACTGAAGCTTTCTTT. This rearrangement joins TRBV6-1 to TRBJ1-1; possible D gene TRBD1, 6 bases. The CDR3 has 15 amino acids. V shed 3 bases and J shed 4 bases, with 15 bases lying between them. Germline CDR1 and CDR2: MNHNS and SASEGT.

This chain joins TRBV18 and TRBJ1-6; the D gene is possibly TRBD1 (5 bases). The length of the CDR3 is 15 residues. Trimming cost V 6 bases and J 2 bases, with 11 bases left between them. CDR1 and CDR2 (germline): KGHSH, LQKENI. CDR3 region: CASSQQGAYNSPLHF. CDR3 in DNA: TGTGCCAGCTCGCAGCAGGGCGCCTATAATTCACCCCTCCACTTT.

V usage is TRBV7-9 and J usage is TRBJ1-4; D is possibly TRBD1 (5 bases). Trimming stripped 5 bases from V and 0 bases from J, with 13 bases between. The CDR3 contains 16 residues. Germline V gene sequence: CDR1 SEHNR, CDR2 FQNEAQ (reference sequence). The CDR3 bases are TGTGCCAGCAGCAGTACGGGACTCCCAACTAATGAAAAACTGTTTTTT. Its protein product is CASSSTGLPTNEKLFF.

This chain uses TRBV30 with TRBJ1-5, with a possible D match to TRBD1 (5 bases). V lost 0 bases and J 4 bases, leaving 13 bases between the germline ends. CDR3 size: 15 residues. Germline CDR1 is GTSNPN and CDR2 is SVGIG (reference sequence). Here the CDR3 reads CAWSVGAGSNQPQHF. Written as DNA, the CDR3 is TGTGCCTGGAGTGTAGGGGCAGGGAGTAATCAGCCCCAGCATTTT.

This chain uses TRBV9 with TRBJ2-3; TRBD1 might be the D (5 bases). The CDR3 is made up of 14 amino acids. Trimming stripped 6 bases from V and 0 bases from J, with 11 bases between. Per the germline V gene, CDR1 is SGDLS and CDR2 is YYNGEE. Here the CDR3 DNA reads TGTGCCAGCAAAGGGGAAACTAGCACAGATACGCAGTATTTT. This encodes CASKGETSTDTQYF.

The V and J genes are TRBV2 and TRBJ1-4, with D hard to call. Trimming shortened V by 2 bases and J by 0 bases, and 10 bases separated the two germline ends. The germline V gene has CDR1 SNHLY and CDR2 FYNNEI. The length of the CDR3 is 16 residues. The CDR3 is CASSESVPATNEKLFF. The CDR3, as DNA: TGTGCCAGCAGTGAATCAGTTCCTGCAACTAATGAAAAACTGTTTTTT. Full variable domain (missing parts from reference TRBV2 and TRBJ1-4): EPEVTQTPSHQVTQMGQEVILRCVPISNHLYFYWYRQILGQKVEFLVSFYNNEISEKSEIFDDQFSVERPDGSNFTLKIRSTKLEDSAMYFCASSESVPATNEKLFFGSGTQLSVL.

This chain joins TRBV10-3 and TRBJ1-4, with unresolved D. The CDR3 is 12 amino acids. From germline, CDR1 is ENHRY and CDR2 SYGVKD. V was shortened by 7 bases and J by 0 bases, with 3 bases between the two germline ends. CDR3 sequence reads: CAIKATNEKLFF. The CDR3 DNA reads TGTGCCATCAAAGCAACTAATGAAAAACTGTTTTTT.

This chain connects TRBV7-2 to TRBJ1-4, with a weak D call TRBD1 (5 bases). This CDR3 is built from 14 residues. Germline CDR1 reads SGHTA; CDR2 reads FQGNSA. The ends were cut back, 5 bases at V and 7 bases at J, with 14 bases in the middle. The CDR3 protein is CASSGEIGVEKLFF. CDR3 coding DNA: TGTGCCAGCAGCGGCGAAATAGGGGTTGAAAAACTGTTTTTT.

This chain links TRBV7-2 with TRBJ2-1; the D is unclear. CDR3 length: 11 amino acids. CDR1 is SGHTA and CDR2 is FQGNSA in the germline V gene. Trimming stripped 4 bases from V and 11 bases from J, with 9 bases between. CDR3 DNA: TGTGCCAGCAGCTCCCCGACTCAGCAGTTCTTC. The encoded protein is CASSSPTQQFF.